This TCR beta chain was found in a study of blood T cell repertoires in COVID-19. Study as a whole: PBMCs, B-cell-depleted T cells, or T cells provided the cDNA or gDNA that made up the material.

Followed over time, Seattle patients had been enrolled while infection was active. The table came from immunoSEQ multiplex PCR; TCRdb's copy has only in-frame clones and leaves some out. Seen here are some 450,000 clones, more than 70% observed once, and the top ten hold roughly 12%. The CDR3 is 15 amino acids. V lost 5 bases, J lost 5 bases, and 10 bases stayed unmatched. CDR1 is GTSNPN and CDR2 is SVGIG in the germline V gene (reference sequence). The J gene is TRBJ2-7, the V gene TRBV30; 12 nucleotides line up with TRBD1. The sequenced sample consisted of peripheral blood. The sequence derives from a woman between 45 and 60 years old with COVID-19, enrolled during active disease. The CDR3 DNA follows: TGTGCCTGGGACTCCCCGGGACAGGGGGCCGACGAGCAGTACTTC. It yields the protein CAWDSPGQGADEQYF.